What follows are 8 T cell receptor beta chains derived from one specimen sequenced in a study of blood T cell repertoires in COVID-19. Data came from immunoSEQ multiplex PCR; TCRdb stores just in-frame clones and leaves some out. Counted here are fewer than 450,000 clones, 87% occurring once; the ten biggest clones make up about 6.9%. Specimen: peripheral blood. The receptors come from a woman aged 50 to 60 with COVID-19, enrolled during active disease.

This clone was found a few times. The CDR3 nucleotides are TGTGCCAGCAGCTCCGGGACAAGGAACTATGGCTACACCTTC. This encodes CASSSGTRNYGYTF. This rearrangement joins TRBV5-4 to TRBJ1-2; D is perhaps TRBD1 (6 bases). The CDR3 covers 14 residues. Germline CDR1 SGHNT, CDR2 YYREEE (reference sequence). Trimming cost V 3 bases and J 2 bases, with 11 bases left between them.

The rearrangement uses TRBV7-9 and TRBJ1-3; TRBD1 aligns across 12 bases. The junction had 3 bases not matched to a gene; V was cut back by 3 bases and J by 3 bases. The CDR3 extends over 16 amino acids. CDR1 and CDR2 from the germline V gene are SEHNR and FQNEAQ (reference sequence). CDR3 nucleotides: TGTGCCAGCAGCTTGGGGGACAGGGGGCTTGGAAACACCATATATTTT. Amino acids: CASSLGDRGLGNTIYF.

The gene calls are TRBV6-5 and TRBJ1-2; D is possibly TRBD1 (6 bases). The germline CDR1 and CDR2 sequences are MNHEY and SVGAGI. Trimming left V 7 bases short and J 2 bases short, with 11 bases between. The CDR3 is 13 residues long. CDR3 coding DNA: TGTGCCAGCAAGAGGACAGCGAACTATGGCTACACCTTC. Its protein product is CASKRTANYGYTF.

This chain links TRBV7-6 with TRBJ2-2; TRBD2 agrees at 7 bases. CDR3 length: 16 amino acids. Trimming took 6 bases from V and 1 from J; bases not matched to a gene: 8. Germline CDR1 SGHVS, CDR2 FNYEAQ. The CDR3 reads CASSGEGGRNTGELFF. The CDR3 nucleotides are TGTGCCAGCAGTGGGGAAGGCGGGAGGAACACCGGGGAGCTGTTTTTT. The variable domain in full, completed from reference TRBV7-6 and TRBJ2-2, reads GAGVSQSPRYKVTKRGQDVALRCDPISGHVSLYWYRQALGQGPEFLTYFNYEAQQDKSGLPNDRFSAERPEGSISTLTIQRTEQRDSAMYRCASSGEGGRNTGELFFGEGSRLTVL.

This chain links TRBV5-6 with TRBJ1-2, with TRBD1 identical over 10 bases. The CDR3 totals 14 residues. The trim removed 0 bases at V and 8 bases at J, leaving 4 bases unmatched. The germline V gene has CDR1 SGHDT and CDR2 YYEEEE. The CDR3 spells CASSLGDRGRGYTF. As DNA, the CDR3 is TGTGCCAGCAGCTTGGGGGACAGGGGAAGGGGCTACACCTTC. The full variable domain, rest sourced from reference TRBV5-6 and TRBJ1-2, is DAGVTQSPTHLIKTRGQQVTLRCSPKSGHDTVSWYQQALGQGPQFIFQYYEEEERQRGNFPDRFSGHQFPNYSSELNVNALLLGDSALYLCASSLGDRGRGYTFGSGTRLTVV.

The chain employs TRBV7-2 and TRBJ2-7; TRBD2 aligns across 12 bases. This CDR3 has 13 residues. J gave up 13 bases and V 1 base, and 5 bases lay outside the gene matches. Germline lookup yields CDR1 SGHTA and CDR2 FQGNSA. The CDR3 spells CASSLEGLAGPYF. In DNA, the CDR3 is TGTGCCAGCAGCTTAGAGGGACTAGCGGGTCCCTACTTC.

V usage is TRBV7-9 and J usage is TRBJ1-2; maybe TRBD1 (6 bases). CDR1 and CDR2 from the germline V gene are SEHNR and FQNEAQ (reference sequence). This CDR3 is 17 amino acids long. V lost 5 bases to trimming and J lost 0 bases, with 19 bases between them. CDR3 in amino acids: CASSPKQTTGSNYGYTF. The CDR3 nucleotides are TGTGCCAGCAGCCCCAAGCAGACGACAGGTTCTAACTATGGCTACACCTTC.

The gene calls are TRBV9 and TRBJ2-7, with 10 nucleotides matching TRBD1. Germline lookup yields CDR1 SGDLS and CDR2 YYNGEE. This CDR3 spans 16 amino acids. The ends lost 3 bases at V and 2 bases at J; junction bases unmatched: 8. CDR3 in DNA: TGTGCCAGCAGCGCGCCGGGGGACAGGGGCGCCTACGAGCAGTACTTC. This encodes CASSAPGDRGAYEQYF.